Presented here are 18 T cell receptor beta chains from one specimen sequenced in a study of blood T cells in healthy people across ages. A sample-barcoded 5' primer and a J-beta primer mix were used in a second PCR of about 7 to 12 cycles. Using its own MiXCR run on the 5' RACE reads, TCRdb lists one record per CDR3 protein. The table shows about 2 million distinct CDR3 sequences, with roughly 52% occurring only once. The specimen sequenced was blood. These receptors originate from a woman in her forties in good health.

This sequence joins TRBV21-1 and TRBJ2-4; TRBD1 is the table's D call and was not checked against the DNA. TRBV21-1 is designated a pseudogene. The CDR3 consists of 16 residues. CDR3 sequence (DNA): TGTGCCAGCAGCAAAGGGGGGCCAACCCAGAGAAACATTCAGTACTTC. Protein: CASSKGGPTQRNIQYF.

This clonotype came up a few times. The chain carries TRBV6-1 and TRBJ2-7; D might be TRBD1 or TRBD2, each matching 5 bases. The DNA matches TRBJ2-5 better at its end, which makes the J call doubtful. CDR1 and CDR2 (germline): MNHNS, SASEGT. The CDR3 length is 14 residues. The CDR3 spells CASAGASRARTQYF. In DNA form, the CDR3 reads TGTGCCAGTGCGGGTGCCAGCAGGGCGCGGACCCAGTACTTC.

The rearrangement links TRBV20-1 to TRBJ2-5; D may be TRBD2 (6 bases). Trimming removed 6 bases from V and 3 bases from J, with 14 bases in between. Germline lookup yields CDR1 DFQATT and CDR2 SNEGSKA (reference sequence). This CDR3 is built from 13 residues. CDR3 sequence: CSAARGLEETQYF. CDR3 coding DNA: TGCAGTGCCGCCCGGGGACTGGAAGAGACCCAGTACTTC.

This chain connects TRBV20-1 to TRBJ1-2; D perhaps matches TRBD1 (6 bases). CDR1 and CDR2 from the germline V gene are DFQATT and SNEGSKA (reference sequence). The CDR3 is made up of 12 amino acids. The CDR3 bases are TGCAGGGCGCCTAACAGGGATTGGGGCTACACCTTC. Its translation: CRAPNRDWGYTF.

This chain uses TRBV12-3 or TRBV12-4 with TRBJ1-5; 11 bases agree with TRBD1. The CDR3 contains 14 residues. The V gene end was trimmed by 8 bases and the J gene end by 5 bases; junction bases not matched to a gene: 5. The CDR3 DNA is TGTGCCAGCGCCCAGGGACAGGGGGATCAGCCCCAGCATTTT. Protein product: CASAQGQGDQPQHF.

The table lists this clonotype with a few counts. The chain uses TRBV13 and TRBJ2-4; the match to TRBD1 covers 8 bases. Near its end, the DNA agrees better with TRBJ2-7, so the J call may be wrong. This CDR3 region has 15 residues. The germline CDR1 and CDR2 sequences are PRHDT and FYEKMQ (reference sequence). The CDR3 is CASSMYGTGGYEQYF. For the CDR3, the DNA is TGTGCCAGCAGCATGTACGGGACAGGCGGGTACGAGCAGTACTTC.

This rearrangement joins TRBV3-1 to TRBJ2-3; D uncertain. Germline CDR1 reads LGHDT; CDR2 reads YNNKEL (reference sequence). Trimming removed 2 bases at V and 0 bases at J, with 9 bases between. The CDR3 spans 15 residues. The CDR3 protein is CASSQIVPSTDTQYF. CDR3 in DNA: TGTGCCAGCAGCCAAATTGTCCCTAGCACAGATACGCAGTATTTT.

The chain links TRBV20-1 to TRBJ1-1, with TRBD1 identical over 9 bases. The CDR3 is made up of 14 amino acids. In germline, CDR1 is DFQATT, CDR2 SNEGSKA (reference sequence). The DNA of the CDR3 is TGCAGGATACCGGGACAGGGTCGGGGGACTGAAGCTTTCTTT. Translation: CRIPGQGRGTEAFF.

CDR3 in amino acids: CASSEAAGTPEQYF. The CDR3 DNA reads as TGTGCCAGCAGTGAAGCCGCCGGGACCCCCGAGCAGTACTTC. The rearrangement links TRBV6-1 to TRBJ2-7; D tentatively reads TRBD1 or TRBD2 (5 bases each). Germline assignment: CDR1 MNHNS and CDR2 SASEGT. The CDR3 contains 14 residues. V was cut by 0 bases and J by 6 bases, with 12 bases left in between.

The chain is built from TRBV5-1 and TRBJ2-3; TRBD2 is a possible D gene (6 bases). Germline V gene sequence: CDR1 SGHRS, CDR2 YFSETQ. The length of the CDR3 is 14 residues. V was trimmed by 1 base and J by 5 bases, leaving 11 bases between them. CDR3 protein: CASSLSRLGDTQYF. For the CDR3, the DNA is TGCGCCAGCAGCTTGTCGCGACTAGGAGATACGCAGTATTTT.

This rearrangement joins TRBV21-1 to TRBJ2-4; the DNA was not used to check the table's D call, TRBD1. The end of the DNA is better explained by TRBJ2-7, so the J call may be wrong. TRBV21-1 is described as a pseudogene. The CDR3 totals 14 residues. This CDR3 is CASNHGALDYEQYF. The CDR3 DNA follows: TGTGCCAGCAACCACGGCGCACTCGATTACGAGCAGTACTTC.

This chain's CDR3 is CASSVGQGTQETQYF. As DNA, the CDR3 is TGTGCCAGCAGCGTGGGACAGGGAACCCAAGAGACCCAGTACTTC. The chain carries TRBV9 and TRBJ2-5, with 9 nucleotides matching TRBD1. The ends lost 2 bases at V and 1 base at J; junction bases unmatched: 3. Looked up from germline, CDR1 is SGDLS and CDR2 is YYNGEE. The CDR3 sequence is 15 residues long.

The V call is TRBV10-3, the J call TRBJ2-1; the D gene is possibly TRBD1 (5 bases). Germline V lookup: CDR1 ENHRY, CDR2 SYGVKD. With 2 bases removed from V and 8 bases from J, the gap between germline ends came to 13 bases. The CDR3 extends over 14 amino acids. The CDR3 nucleotides are TGTGCCATCAGTGAGAAGGCAGGGTTGGATGAGCAGTTCTTC. This sequence encodes CAISEKAGLDEQFF.

The chain carries TRBV5-1 and TRBJ2-1; TRBD1 matches 10 bases. Germline loops: CDR1 SGHRS, CDR2 YFSETQ. Losses at the gene ends were 1 base for V and 0 bases for J; bases not matched to a gene: 10. This CDR3 comprises 19 residues. The CDR3 sequence: CASSLRGTGADSSYNEQFF. CDR3 coding DNA: TGCGCCAGCAGCTTGCGGGGGACAGGGGCCGACAGCTCCTACAATGAGCAGTTCTTC.

The chain combines TRBV14 with TRBJ2-1; 8 nucleotides agree with TRBD2. This CDR3 spans 14 amino acids. The germline V gene encodes CDR1 SGHDN and CDR2 FVKESK. The V gene end was trimmed by 9 bases and the J gene end by 9 bases; junction bases not matched to a gene: 13. CDR3 residues: CASGRVGGGIEQFF. In DNA, the CDR3 is TGTGCCAGTGGCCGCGTCGGCGGGGGGATTGAGCAGTTCTTC.

This clonotype was picked up many times. The J gene is TRBJ2-6, the V gene TRBV18; D is unresolved. This CDR3 is built from 15 residues. Per the germline V gene, CDR1 is KGHSH and CDR2 is LQKENI. Trimming removed 8 bases from V and 0 bases from J, with 11 bases in between. CDR3 sequence reads: CASSPPNSGANVLTF. Here the CDR3 DNA reads TGTGCCAGCAGCCCTCCGAACTCTGGGGCCAACGTCCTGACTTTC.

This clonotype was seen just once. CDR3 bases: TGTGCCAGCAGTGAACTCGGGGCCGGGACTAGCACAGATACGCAGTATTTT. It translates to CASSELGAGTSTDTQYF. V and J are TRBV25-1 and TRBJ2-3, with D possibly TRBD2 on 6 matching bases. Germline values: CDR1 MGHDK, CDR2 SYGVNS. CDR3 length: 17 residues. V gave up 2 bases and J gave up 0 bases, with 15 bases separating them.

The chain joins TRBV24-1 to TRBJ2-2, with 9 bases fitting TRBD1. CDR3 size: 17 residues. CDR1 is KGHDR, CDR2 SFDVKD, per germline. Unmatched junction bases numbered 9, after V lost 4 bases and J lost 4 bases. Written as DNA, the CDR3 is TGTGCCACCAGTGACAGTGGACAGGGGTTCGGCACCGGGGAGCTGTTTTTT. This codes for CATSDSGQGFGTGELFF.